This paragraph covers one TCR beta chain sequence. Its target is unknown. This CDR3 comprises 15 residues. Germline V lookup: CDR1 SGHDN, CDR2 FVKESK. V was shortened by 4 bases and J by 2 bases, with 15 bases between the two germline ends. This specimen belongs to a study of T cells after yellow fever vaccination. Background on the study: Preparation of the low-cell-number fractions used SMART-Seq v4 Ultra Low Input.

TCRdb reprocessed the 5' RACE reads with MiXCR, giving one entry per CDR3 protein. The repertoire holds 350,000 to 450,000 distinct CDR3 sequences, 15% to 20% seen once, with about a sixth in the top ten. Overall study findings and caveats: Any FACS-sorted repertoire could hold abundant clonotypes that contaminate it from the bulk population. Only a small proportion of the clonotypes turned up in both the CD4 and the CD8 compartments, likely arising from convergent recombination.

The V gene is TRBV14, the J gene TRBJ2-7; D is uncertain. Source: PBMCs, taken before the yellow fever booster vaccination. The source of this sequence is a man between 18 and 29 years old who received the YFV17D yellow fever vaccine. CDR3 sequence: CASSPGFVRTYEQYF. The CDR3, as DNA: TGTGCCAGCAGCCCCGGTTTCGTCAGGACCTACGAGCAGTACTTC.